The 21 T cell receptor beta chains presented below share a single source sample, sequenced in a study of human T cells and chemical hapten exposure. Each CDR3 protein gets one entry after TCRdb re-called the RACE reads with MiXCR. The sample lists more than 300,000 distinct CDR3 sequences; approximately 5.8% were seen once. Time point denoted: pre-sensitization, week 0. Treatment noted: therapeutic diphenylcyclopropenone sensitization with weekly scalp DPC. The sequences come from whole blood, collected in connection with sensitization to the hapten diphenylcyclopropenone (DPC). These receptors were collected from a young woman with alopecia areata. Some clones in this sample may be carry-over from other donors' samples.

This clonotype was recorded many times. This sequence joins TRBV20-1 and TRBJ2-3; 7 positions agree with TRBD2. This CDR3 comprises 13 residues. Germline CDR1 reads DFQATT; CDR2 reads SNEGSKA (reference sequence). Trimming at V came to 0 bases and at J to 5 bases, leaving 2 bases not matched to a gene. The CDR3 nucleotides are TGCAGTGCTAGAGATGGGGGGGGAGATACGCAGTATTTT. It specifies CSARDGGGDTQYF.

This clonotype was seen a handful of times. This chain joins TRBV11-3 and TRBJ2-1; 10 nucleotides match TRBD1. The length of the CDR3 is 15 residues. In germline, CDR1 is SGHNT, CDR2 YENEEA. V was clipped by 2 bases and J by 5 bases; unmatched bases: 3. The CDR3 is CASSLYGTGDNEQFF. The CDR3 coding sequence is TGTGCCAGCAGCTTATATGGGACAGGGGACAATGAGCAGTTCTTC.

This clonotype has more than one count but fewer than ten. This rearrangement joins TRBV6-5 to TRBJ1-2; D unresolved. Germline lookup yields CDR1 MNHEY and CDR2 SVGAGI. Trimming cost V 6 bases and J 11 bases, with 13 bases left between them. CDR3 length equals 11 residues. CDR3 protein: CASRTGKTYTF. As DNA, the CDR3 is TGTGCCAGCAGAACCGGGAAAACTTACACCTTC.

Only a few counts were recorded for this clonotype. V and J are TRBV4-3 and TRBJ1-2, with D maybe TRBD1 (5 bases). The V gene lost 4 bases and the J gene lost 4 bases, with 16 bases spanning the gap. This CDR3 contains 15 residues. CDR1 is LGHNA and CDR2 is YSLEER in the germline V gene. This chain's CDR3 is CASSPQTQGGYGYTF. The CDR3 coding sequence is TGCGCCAGCAGCCCACAGACTCAGGGAGGCTATGGCTACACCTTC.

The rearrangement uses TRBV6-5 and TRBJ2-3, with TRBD1 matching 7 bases. Losses at the gene ends were 6 bases for V and 4 bases for J; bases not matched to a gene: 10. There are 15 residues in the CDR3. Germline V gene sequence: CDR1 MNHEY, CDR2 SVGAGI. CDR3 sequence: CASSGSRGYADTQYF. CDR3 DNA: TGTGCCAGCAGCGGTAGCAGGGGGTACGCAGATACGCAGTATTTT.

The chain uses TRBV9 and TRBJ1-2, with D possibly being TRBD1 (6 bases). The CDR3 is 15 residues long. CDR1 SGDLS and CDR2 YYNGEE come from the germline V gene. Trimming left V 4 bases short and J 4 bases short, with 17 bases between. CDR3 nucleotide sequence: TGTGCCAGCAGCCCCCAGGGGTCCCCTCTCTATGGCTACACCTTC. Translating gives CASSPQGSPLYGYTF.

This clonotype has only a few counts. The chain links TRBV9 to TRBJ2-3; 8 bases match TRBD2. Trimming took 0 bases from V and 4 from J; bases not matched to a gene: 4. CDR1 is SGDLS, CDR2 YYNGEE, per germline. The CDR3 sequence is 15 residues long. CDR3 in amino acids: CASSVGAGVADTQYF. CDR3 DNA: TGTGCCAGCAGCGTAGGAGCGGGGGTTGCAGATACGCAGTATTTT.

This clonotype was counted many times. The rearrangement joins TRBV10-3 to TRBJ2-7; 7 positions match TRBD2. Germline CDR1 reads ENHRY; CDR2 reads SYGVKD. The CDR3 spans 14 residues. V gave up 3 bases and J gave up 5 bases; unmatched junction bases: 7. CDR3 bases: TGTGCCATCAGTGAATGGCAGGGAGGGGACGAGCAGTACTTC. This gives the protein CAISEWQGGDEQYF.

Ten or more counts support this clonotype. The chain joins TRBV18 to TRBJ2-1; D gene unclear. The germline V gene has CDR1 KGHSH and CDR2 LQKENI. The CDR3 sequence is 14 residues long. Trimming removed 6 bases at V and 8 bases at J, with 17 bases between. DNA of the CDR3: TGTGCCAGCTCCGCCCTATTCCTAGAAGATGAGCAGTTCTTC. Translation: CASSALFLEDEQFF. Full variable domain (rest looked up from reference TRBV18 and TRBJ2-1): NAGVMQNPRHLVRRRGQEARLRCSPMKGHSHVYWYRQLPEEGLKFMVYLQKENIIDESGMPKERFSAEFPKEGPSILRIQQVVRGDSAAYFCASSALFLEDEQFFGPGTRLTVL.

Notes on this clonotype: The conserved closing phenylalanine or tryptophan is absent in this CDR3, likely reflecting a read error. The chain employs TRBV7-2 and TRBJ2-1; perhaps TRBD2 as D (7 bases). Trimming took off 2 bases at V and 9 bases at J, with 11 bases between the two ends. The CDR3 contains 13 residues. The germline gives CDR1 SGHTA, CDR2 FQGNSA. This CDR3 is CASSLNRGGEQFL. Here the CDR3 DNA reads TGTGCCAGCAGCTTAAATAGGGGGGGTGAGCAGTTCCTC.

The sample holds a few counts of this clonotype. The chain recombines TRBV7-9 with TRBJ2-7; D is tentatively TRBD1 or TRBD2 (5 bases each). Germline V CDR1 and CDR2: SEHNR, FQNEAQ (reference sequence). The length of the CDR3 is 15 residues. Trimming left V 6 bases short and J 2 bases short, with 17 bases between. The CDR3 DNA is TGTGCCAGCAGTACGACCGGGACGGTTACCTACGAGCAGTACTTC. This sequence encodes CASSTTGTVTYEQYF. Complete variable domain (other parts from reference TRBV7-9 and TRBJ2-7): DTGVSQNPRHKITKRGQNVTFRCDPISEHNRLYWYRQTLGQGPEFLTYFQNEAQLEKSRLLSDRFSAERPKGSFSTLEIQRTEQGDSAMYLCASSTTGTVTYEQYFGPGTRLTVT.

The chain links TRBV28 to TRBJ2-5; 7 bases agree with TRBD1. There are 15 residues in the CDR3. Germline values: CDR1 MDHEN, CDR2 SYDVKM. The junction had 8 bases not matched to a gene; V was cut back by 5 bases and J by 2 bases. The CDR3 region is CASSPTGQVQETQYF. The CDR3 bases are TGTGCCAGCAGTCCCACCGGACAGGTGCAAGAGACCCAGTACTTC.

There are many counts of this clonotype. The CDR3 region is CASSQGEAGEAFF. The CDR3 DNA sequence: TGTGCCAGCAGCCAAGGGGAAGCGGGGGAAGCTTTCTTT. The chain employs TRBV2 and TRBJ1-1; D might be TRBD1 (5 bases). V lost 6 bases, J lost 8 bases, and 16 bases lay in between. The germline V gene encodes CDR1 SNHLY and CDR2 FYNNEI. CDR3 length: 13 amino acids. Variable domain in full (rest from reference TRBV2 and TRBJ1-1): EPEVTQTPSHQVTQMGQEVILRCVPISNHLYFYWYRQILGQKVEFLVSFYNNEISEKSEIFDDQFSVERPDGSNFTLKIRSTKLEDSAMYFCASSQGEAGEAFFGQGTRLTVV.

This clonotype was seen many times. The J gene is TRBJ1-2, the V gene TRBV6-5, with 11 nucleotides matching TRBD1. There are 17 residues in the CDR3. J lost 3 bases, V lost 0 bases, and 6 bases had no gene match. CDR1 MNHEY and CDR2 SVGAGI come from the germline V gene. CDR3 region: CASSYSSGTGGYYGYTF. CDR3 in DNA: TGTGCCAGCAGTTACTCGTCCGGGACAGGGGGTTACTATGGCTACACCTTC.

This rearrangement joins TRBV19 to TRBJ2-2; weak D call: TRBD1 (6 bases). Trimming took 3 bases from V and 5 from J, leaving 13 bases between them. CDR1 is LNHDA, CDR2 SQIVND, per germline (reference sequence). There are 15 residues in the CDR3. CDR3 sequence (DNA): TGTGCCAGTAGTATGTTAAGGACAGCAACCGGGGAGCTGTTTTTT. It is translated as CASSMLRTATGELFF.

There are many counts of this clonotype. CDR3 DNA: TGCGCCAGCAGCTCTTCTATAGCGGGGAAGGGGGCAGATACGCAGTATTTT. This codes for CASSSSIAGKGADTQYF. The chain carries TRBV5-1 and TRBJ2-3, with TRBD2 matching 8 bases. V trimming: 3 bases; J trimming: 4 bases; junction bases outside the gene matches: 13. The V gene's germline CDR1 is SGHRS and CDR2 YFSETQ. The length of the CDR3 is 17 residues.

The sample holds a few counts of this clonotype. J is TRBJ2-2 and V is TRBV4-3; possibly TRBD1 for D (5 bases). Trimming left V 3 bases short and J 1 base short, with 9 bases between. Germline V CDR1 and CDR2: LGHNA, YSLEER. The CDR3 contains 15 residues. The CDR3 nucleotides are TGCGCCAGCAGCCACGGACATAAGAACACCGGGGAGCTGTTTTTT. Translating gives CASSHGHKNTGELFF.

Ten or more counts support this clonotype. The gene calls are TRBV7-9 and TRBJ1-5; no clear D gene. The CDR3 loop spans 16 amino acids. CDR1 is SEHNR, CDR2 FQNEAQ, per germline (reference sequence). V was shortened by 4 bases and J by 2 bases, with 15 bases between the two germline ends. CDR3 loop: CASSSEGLSGNQPQHF. For the CDR3, the DNA is TGTGCCAGCAGCTCCGAAGGCCTGTCAGGCAATCAGCCCCAGCATTTT.

The J gene is TRBJ1-1, the V gene TRBV6-5; 7 bases fit TRBD1. The CDR3 has 13 amino acids. The trim removed 2 bases at V and 5 bases at J, leaving 2 bases unmatched. Germline CDR1 MNHEY, CDR2 SVGAGI. The CDR3: CASSYEGATEAFF. CDR3 in DNA: TGTGCCAGCAGTTACGAGGGGGCAACTGAAGCTTTCTTT.

This clonotype has ten or more counts. The chain employs TRBV3-1 and TRBJ1-2; 8 nucleotides line up with TRBD1. The CDR3 covers 13 residues. Germline V CDR1 and CDR2: LGHDT, YNNKEL (reference sequence). V was pared by 0 bases and J by 12 bases, with 6 bases of the junction left unmatched. Here the CDR3 DNA reads TGTGCCAGCAGCCAAGATCCGGACAGGGTAGACACCTTC. Translation gives CASSQDPDRVDTF.

There are a few counts of this clonotype. In nucleotides, the CDR3 is TGTGCCAGCAGCTTACAGGGGCGAAGGAGCTACAATGAGCAGTTCTTC. Translating it yields CASSLQGRRSYNEQFF. The chain carries TRBV7-2 and TRBJ2-1; the D gene is possibly TRBD1 (6 bases). The CDR3 is 16 amino acids. Germline V CDR1 and CDR2: SGHTA, FQGNSA. Between the trimmed V and J ends, which lost 2 bases and 3 bases, there was a span of 14 bases.